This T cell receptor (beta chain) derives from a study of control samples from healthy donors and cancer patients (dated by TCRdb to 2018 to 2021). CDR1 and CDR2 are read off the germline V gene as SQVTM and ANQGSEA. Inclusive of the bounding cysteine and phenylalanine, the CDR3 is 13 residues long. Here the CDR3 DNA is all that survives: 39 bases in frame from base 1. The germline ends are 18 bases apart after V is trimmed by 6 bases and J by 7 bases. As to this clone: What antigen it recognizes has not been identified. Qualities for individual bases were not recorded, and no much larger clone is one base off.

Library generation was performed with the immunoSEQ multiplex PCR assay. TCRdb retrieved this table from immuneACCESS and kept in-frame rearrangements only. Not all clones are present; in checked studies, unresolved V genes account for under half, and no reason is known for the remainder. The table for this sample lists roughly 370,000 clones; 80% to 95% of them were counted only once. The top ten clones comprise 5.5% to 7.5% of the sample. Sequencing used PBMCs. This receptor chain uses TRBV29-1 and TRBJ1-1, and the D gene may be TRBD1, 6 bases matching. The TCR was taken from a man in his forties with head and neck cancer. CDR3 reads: CSVGTPHRNEAFF. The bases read TGCAGCGTCGGGACACCCCATAGGAATGAAGCTTTCTTT.